These T cell receptor beta chains were read from a single sample in a study of blood T cell repertoires in COVID-19. The table came from immunoSEQ multiplex PCR; TCRdb's copy has only in-frame clones and leaves some out. The sample shows tens of thousands of clones, under 90% of them seen only once. Specimen: peripheral blood. These receptors all stem from a human donor in a cohort sampled during active COVID-19. Each CDR3 is given with its conserved first and last residue. A D gene is named only where the DNA matches it firmly. Some rows mark clone size as missing; the rest say once, few, many or name a class of expanded clone.

>NA|TRBV7-3|NA|TRBJ1-6
CASSSVPDNSPLHF
TGTGCCAGCAGCTCCGTACCAGATAATTCACCCCTCCACTTT
>once|TRBV3-1/TRBV3-2|NA|TRBJ2-3
CASSQELLASSTDTQYF
TGTGCCAGCAGCCAAGAACTCCTAGCGTCTAGCACAGATACGCAGTATTTT
>NA|TRBV5-1|NA|TRBJ2-1
CASSLGANEQFF
TGCGCCAGCAGCTTAGGGGCCAATGAGCAGTTCTTC
>once|TRBV7-2|NA|TRBJ1-4
CASSSVATNEKLFF
TGTGCCAGCAGCTCAGTCGCAACTAATGAAAAACTGTTTTTT
>NA|TRBV7-7|TRBD2|TRBJ2-1
CASSLVAGGPADEQFF
TGTGCCAGCAGCTTGGTTGCGGGAGGGCCGGCGGATGAGCAGTTCTTC
>NA|TRBV19|TRBD2|TRBJ2-5
CASSPSGSGTQYF
TGTGCCAGTAGCCCTAGCGGGAGTGGGACCCAGTACTTC
>NA|TRBV3-1/TRBV3-2|NA|TRBJ1-1
CASSHPHTEAFF
TGTGCCAGCAGCCACCCCCATACTGAAGCTTTCTTT
>NA|TRBV6-2/TRBV6-3|TRBD2|TRBJ2-3
CASSYSTSGSTDTQYF
TGTGCCAGCAGTTACTCGACTAGCGGGAGTACAGATACGCAGTATTTT
>once|TRBV6-1|NA|TRBJ1-5
CASSEYWEGNQPQHF
TGTGCCAGCAGTGAATATTGGGAGGGAAATCAGCCCCAGCATTTT
>NA|TRBV27|TRBD1|TRBJ2-7
CASSSHRGGDEQYF
TGTGCCAGCAGTTCACACAGGGGTGGGGACGAGCAGTACTTC
>NA|TRBV28|TRBD1|TRBJ1-5
CASSPRDRGLNQPQHF
TGTGCCAGCAGTCCACGGGACAGGGGACTGAATCAGCCCCAGCATTTT
>NA|TRBV5-4|NA|TRBJ2-7
CASSLGGTGNVEQYF
TGTGCCAGCAGCTTGGGCGGAACAGGGAATGTCGAGCAGTACTTC
>NA|TRBV6-6|NA|TRBJ1-1
CASSYPDMNTEAFF
TGTGCCAGCAGTTACCCTGACATGAACACTGAAGCTTTCTTT